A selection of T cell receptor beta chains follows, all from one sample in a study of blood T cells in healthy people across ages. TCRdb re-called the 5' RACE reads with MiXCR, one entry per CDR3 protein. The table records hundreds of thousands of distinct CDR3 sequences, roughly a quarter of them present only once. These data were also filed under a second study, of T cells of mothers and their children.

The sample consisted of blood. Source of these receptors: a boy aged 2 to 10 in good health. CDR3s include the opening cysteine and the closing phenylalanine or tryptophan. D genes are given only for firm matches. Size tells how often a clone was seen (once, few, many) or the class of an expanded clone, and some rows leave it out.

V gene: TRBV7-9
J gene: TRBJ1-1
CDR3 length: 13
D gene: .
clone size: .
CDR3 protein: CASSLIRNAEAFF
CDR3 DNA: TGTGCCAGCAGCCTTATTAGGAATGCTGAAGCTTTCTTT

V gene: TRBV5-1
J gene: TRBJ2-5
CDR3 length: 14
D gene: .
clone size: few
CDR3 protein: CASSNAGGGETQYF
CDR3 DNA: TGCGCCAGCAGCAATGCCGGGGGCGGAGAGACCCAGTACTTC

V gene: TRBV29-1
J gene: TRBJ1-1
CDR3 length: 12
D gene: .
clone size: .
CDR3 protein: CSVRGQNTEAFF
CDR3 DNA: TGCAGCGTTCGGGGGCAGAACACTGAAGCTTTCTTT

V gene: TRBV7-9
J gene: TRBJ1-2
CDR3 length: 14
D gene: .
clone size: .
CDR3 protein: CASIYRGDNYGYTF
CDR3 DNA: TGTGCCAGCATATATAGAGGCGATAACTATGGCTACACCTTC

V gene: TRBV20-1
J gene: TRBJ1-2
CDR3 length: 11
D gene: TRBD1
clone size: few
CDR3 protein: CSAADRGGYTF
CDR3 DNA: TGCAGTGCTGCGGACAGGGGTGGCTACACCTTC

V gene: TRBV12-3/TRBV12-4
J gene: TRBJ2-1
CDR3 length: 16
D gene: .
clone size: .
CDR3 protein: CASSPVGRVIRNEQFF
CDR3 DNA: TGTGCCAGCAGCCCCGTCGGTAGGGTTATTAGGAATGAGCAGTTCTTC

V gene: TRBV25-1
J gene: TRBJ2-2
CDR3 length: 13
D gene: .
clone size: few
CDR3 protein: CASSVGETGELFF
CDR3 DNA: TGTGCCAGCAGTGTGGGGGAAACCGGGGAGCTGTTTTTT

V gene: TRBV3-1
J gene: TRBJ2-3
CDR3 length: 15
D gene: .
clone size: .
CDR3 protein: CASSQGGLPKSTQYF
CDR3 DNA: TGTGCCAGCAGTCAAGGCGGGCTTCCCAAGAGCACGCAGTATTTT

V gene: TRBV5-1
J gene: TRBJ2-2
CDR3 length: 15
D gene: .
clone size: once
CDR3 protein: CASSLVGLNTGELFF
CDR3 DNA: TGCGCCAGCAGCTTGGTAGGACTCAACACCGGGGAGCTGTTTTTT

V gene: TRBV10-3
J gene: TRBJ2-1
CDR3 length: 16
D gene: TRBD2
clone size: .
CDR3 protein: CAISPSLAGGSNEQFF
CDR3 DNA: TGTGCCATCAGTCCCAGTCTGGCGGGAGGGTCCAATGAGCAGTTCTTC

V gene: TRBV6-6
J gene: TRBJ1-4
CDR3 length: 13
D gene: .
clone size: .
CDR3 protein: CASSYGGNEKLFF
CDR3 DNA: TGTGCCAGCAGTTACGGGGGAAATGAAAAACTGTTTTTT

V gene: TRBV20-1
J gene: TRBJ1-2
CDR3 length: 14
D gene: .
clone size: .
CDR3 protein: CSARPSTDNYGYTF
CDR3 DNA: TGCAGTGCTAGGCCCTCGACGGACAACTATGGCTACACCTTC

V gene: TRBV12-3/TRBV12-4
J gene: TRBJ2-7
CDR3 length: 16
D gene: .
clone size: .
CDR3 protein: CASVTERGGRPYEQYF
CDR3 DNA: TGTGCCAGCGTAACCGAGCGCGGTGGACGACCCTACGAGCAGTACTTC

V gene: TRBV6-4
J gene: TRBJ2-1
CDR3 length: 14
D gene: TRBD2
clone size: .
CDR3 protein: CASSVAGGPNEQFF
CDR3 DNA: TGTGCCAGCAGTGTAGCGGGAGGGCCGAATGAGCAGTTCTTC

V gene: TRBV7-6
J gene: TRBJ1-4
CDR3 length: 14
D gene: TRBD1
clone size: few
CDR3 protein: CASSLYRGGEKLFF
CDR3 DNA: TGTGCCAGCAGCTTATACAGGGGAGGCGAAAAACTGTTTTTT

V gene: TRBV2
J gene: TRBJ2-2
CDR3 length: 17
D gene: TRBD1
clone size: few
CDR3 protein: CASSVDRQGANTGELFF
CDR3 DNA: TGTGCCAGCAGTGTCGATCGACAGGGAGCGAACACCGGGGAGCTGTTTTTT

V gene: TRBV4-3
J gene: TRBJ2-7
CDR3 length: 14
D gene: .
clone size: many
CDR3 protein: CASSQDLTPATQYF
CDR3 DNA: TGCGCCAGCAGCCAAGATCTCACCCCGGCGACTCAGTACTTC

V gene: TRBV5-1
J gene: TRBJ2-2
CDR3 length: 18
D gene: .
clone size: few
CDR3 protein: CASSRDPNQQGRSGELFF
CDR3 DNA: TGCGCCAGCAGCCGGGACCCGAACCAACAGGGGAGGTCCGGGGAGCTGTTTTTT

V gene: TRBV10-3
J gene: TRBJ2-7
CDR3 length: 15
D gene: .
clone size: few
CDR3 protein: CAISEIRGDLGEQYF
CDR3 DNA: TGTGCCATCAGTGAGATCCGAGGGGATCTGGGCGAGCAGTACTTC

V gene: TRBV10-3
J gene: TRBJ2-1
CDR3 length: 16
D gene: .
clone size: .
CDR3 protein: CAISGGLPGRDNEQFF
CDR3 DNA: TGTGCCATCAGTGGGGGACTGCCGGGGCGGGACAATGAGCAGTTCTTT

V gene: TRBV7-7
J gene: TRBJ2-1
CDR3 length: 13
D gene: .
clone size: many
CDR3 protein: CASSLGPSNVQFF
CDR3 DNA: TGTGCCAGCAGCTTAGGGCCGTCAAACGTGCAGTTCTTC

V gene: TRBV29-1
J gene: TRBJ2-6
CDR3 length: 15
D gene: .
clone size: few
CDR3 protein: CSVEKASTGANVLTF
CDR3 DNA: TGCAGCGTTGAAAAGGCATCAACTGGGGCCAACGTCCTGACTTTC

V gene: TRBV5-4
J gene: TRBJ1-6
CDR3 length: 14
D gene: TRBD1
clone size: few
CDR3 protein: CASERQGAGSPLHF
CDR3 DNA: TGTGCCAGCGAGCGACAGGGGGCCGGTTCACCCCTCCACTTT

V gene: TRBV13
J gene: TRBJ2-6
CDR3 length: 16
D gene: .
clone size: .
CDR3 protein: CASSLDQLSGANVLTF
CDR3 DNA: TGTGCCAGCAGCTTAGACCAGCTCTCTGGGGCCAACGTCCTGACTTTC

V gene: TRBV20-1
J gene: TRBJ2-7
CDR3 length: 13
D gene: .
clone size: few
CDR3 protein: CSAPSASSYEQYF
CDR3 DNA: TGCAGTGCTCCTAGCGCGAGCTCCTACGAGCAGTACTTC

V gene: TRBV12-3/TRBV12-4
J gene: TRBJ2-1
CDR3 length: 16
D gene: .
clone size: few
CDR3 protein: CASSPAGPLSYNEQFF
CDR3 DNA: TGTGCCAGCAGTCCAGCAGGGCCCCTCTCCTACAATGAGCAGTTCTTC

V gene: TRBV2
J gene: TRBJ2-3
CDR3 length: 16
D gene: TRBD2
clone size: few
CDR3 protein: CACSRNSGKITDTQYF
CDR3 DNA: TGTGCCTGCAGTAGAAATAGCGGGAAGATCACAGATACGCAGTATTTT

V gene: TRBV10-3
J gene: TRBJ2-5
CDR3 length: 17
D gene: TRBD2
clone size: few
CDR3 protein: CAISEPSGGASQETQYF
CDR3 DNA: TGTGCCATCAGTGAACCTAGCGGGGGGGCCTCCCAAGAGACCCAGTACTTC

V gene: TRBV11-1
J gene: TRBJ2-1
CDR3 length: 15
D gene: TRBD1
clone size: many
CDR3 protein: CASSFGQGPYNEQFF
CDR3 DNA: TGTGCCAGCAGCTTCGGACAGGGACCTTACAATGAGCAGTTCTTC

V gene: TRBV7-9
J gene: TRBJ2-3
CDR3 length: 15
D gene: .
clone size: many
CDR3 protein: CASSFPGHPTDTQYF
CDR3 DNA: TGTGCCAGCAGCTTTCCGGGACACCCCACAGATACGCAGTATTTT

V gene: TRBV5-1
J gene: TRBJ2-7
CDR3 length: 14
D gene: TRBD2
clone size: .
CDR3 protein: CASSPASGSYEQYF
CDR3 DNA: TGCGCCAGCAGCCCAGCTAGCGGGAGCTACGAGCAGTACTTC